Listed here is a single T cell receptor (beta chain). The antigen remains undetermined. These data come from a study of cytomegalovirus exposure and HLA in healthy donors. The PCR made use of 60 Vbeta and 13 Jbeta primers. Sequencing used immunoSEQ multiplex PCR; TCRdb keeps in-frame clones, though not all of them. The sample consists of under 200,000 clones, about 77% of them appearing once. Trimming shortened V by 3 bases and J by 3 bases, and 12 bases separated the two germline ends. This CDR3 has 16 amino acids. Germline loops: CDR1 MGHDK, CDR2 SYGVNS. Study observations and caveats: Presence/absence comparisons presumed near-even sequencing depth among donors. Accurate prediction of HLA-A and HLA-B alleles (for most subjects) was reportedly achieved from TCR beta sequences.

The genes are TRBV25-1 and TRBJ1-6, with D tentatively TRBD1 (6 bases). The receptor's source is a woman aged 50 to 65 in good health and CMV-seronegative. The sequencing input was PBMCs. The CDR3, as DNA: TGTGCCAGCAGTGATCTCCGGGACAACTATAATTCACCCCTCCACTTT. Translated, it gives CASSDLRDNYNSPLHF.